Sequencing of this T cell receptor beta chain was carried out in a study of low-dose radiotherapy and immunotherapy resistance in tumors. TRAV- and TRBV-specific primers, spanning alpha and beta chains, primed first-strand cDNA. It was with a constant-region primer and a V-primer adapter that TCRs were amplified over roughly 20 PCR cycles. It was by in vitro transcription that isolated mRNA was amplified. TCRdb reprocessed the reads with MiXCR, giving one entry per CDR3 protein. The sample has roughly 60,000 distinct CDR3 sequences; almost 25% are singletons. This clonotype was observed many times. Stated time point: before trial treatment. The starting material was PBMCs, obtained before treatment. This clonotype originated in a male donor with prostate cancer.

CDR3 DNA: TGTGCCACCAGTGATTTGCCCCGGACTAGCGGGAGTCGCAATGAGCAGTTCTTC. The encoded protein is CATSDLPRTSGSRNEQFF. The genes are TRBV24-1 and TRBJ2-1; TRBD2 agrees at 13 bases. Germline V CDR1 and CDR2: KGHDR, SFDVKD. The CDR3 has 18 amino acids. The J segment lost 6 bases and the V segment lost 0 bases, leaving 7 bases of the junction unmatched.